The clone carrying this T cell receptor beta chain is a singleton in its sample. Its antigen is not known. The PCR contained 60 Vbeta and 13 Jbeta primers. Only in-frame clones appear in the TCRdb table, and some are missing; sequencing was by immunoSEQ multiplex PCR. Of about 160,000 clones listed, 70% to 90% are singletons. The CDR3 sequence is 16 residues long. CDR1 is LNHDA and CDR2 is SQIVND in the germline V gene (reference sequence). J was trimmed by 3 bases and V by 2 bases; bases with no gene match: 5. This sample stems from a study of cytomegalovirus exposure and HLA in healthy donors. Study-level findings and limits: A later analysis linked about 17,000 TCR beta sequences to HLA alleles at 0.05 false discovery rate. Earlier findings revealed that most TCR beta V segments proved productive either about 87% or about 30% of the time. It was 150 to 200 TCR beta chains that were listed as cytomegalovirus-associated. Trimming of TCR beta V- and J-genes showed a link, identified in a later analysis, to a missense DCLRE1C variant.

The source of this sequence is a male donor in good health and CMV-seronegative. Sequenced sample: PBMCs. The chain employs TRBV19 and TRBJ2-7; TRBD2 aligns across 12 bases. The CDR3 reads CASSITSGGTYYEQYF. CDR3 bases: TGTGCCAGTAGTATAACTAGCGGGGGGACGTACTACGAGCAGTACTTC.